A single T cell receptor (beta chain) is shown here with its context. The target antigen is unknown. Germline CDR1 is LGHNT and CDR2 is FRNRAP. Deletions cut 1 base from V and 4 bases from J, with 11 bases between. The CDR3 sequence is 15 residues long. This sample is part of a study of cytomegalovirus exposure and HLA in healthy donors. General study findings and limits: In a later analysis, CMV-associated beta chains were mostly HLA-associated, it appeared. Later analysis demonstrated an association between a missense DCLRE1C variant and TCR beta V- and J-gene trimming.

Vbeta (60) and Jbeta (13) primers were used in the PCR. As originally analysed: In a later analysis, of 79 million or so unique beta chains, roughly 9.9 million appeared in at least two donors. Method: immunoSEQ multiplex PCR; TCRdb's copy keeps in-frame clones and lacks some. For V, J and clone size, that table is used; D and trimming come from the DNA. This sample's clone table lists 130,000 or so clones. This receptor was obtained from a woman between 18 and 29 years old in good health and CMV-seronegative. Material: PBMCs. The V and J genes are TRBV12-5 and TRBJ1-5, with D perhaps TRBD1 (6 bases). CDR3 in amino acids: CASGLGGDRNQPQHF. DNA for the CDR3: TGTGCTAGTGGTTTGGGGGGTGACAGGAATCAGCCCCAGCATTTT.